The rows below give T cell receptor beta chains drawn from one sample of a study of cytomegalovirus exposure and HLA in healthy donors. This table comes from immunoSEQ multiplex PCR, and its TCRdb copy is limited to in-frame clones, with some not included. This sample has about 160,000 clones; around 90% occur once, and the top ten carry approximately 0.85%. Sequencing input: PBMCs. Every receptor here comes from a woman in her twenties or thirties in good health and CMV-seronegative. The CDR3 runs from the conserved cysteine through the conserved F or W. Fields, in order: J gene, V gene, clone size, D gene, CDR3 DNA, CDR3 protein. A D gene is named only where the DNA matches it firmly. Rows may omit the clone size; those that give it use once, few, many or a size class.

>TRBJ2-7|TRBV28|once|NA
TGTGCCAGCAGTCCTACAGGGCGTTCCTACGAGCAGTACTTC
CASSPTGRSYEQYF
>TRBJ1-5|TRBV19|NA|TRBD1
TGTGCCAGTAGGACAGGGGGAAGCAATCAGCCCCAGCATTTT
CASRTGGSNQPQHF
>TRBJ2-5|TRBV9|NA|NA
TGTGCCAGCAGCGCGGGGGACAGCTCAGTCCAGACCCAGTACTTC
CASSAGDSSVQTQYF
>TRBJ1-1|TRBV19|few|NA
TGTGCCAGTAGTATAGATTGGACACAGGGTCTTGCACGCTTGAACACTGAAGCTTTCTTT
CASSIDWTQGLARLNTEAFF
>TRBJ1-2|TRBV11-2|NA|TRBD1
TGTGCCAGCAGCCCCAGACAGGGAGCTAACTATGGCTACACCTTC
CASSPRQGANYGYTF
>TRBJ2-1|TRBV11-2|NA|TRBD2
TGTGCCAGCAGCTTAATAGCGGGAGCTTACAATGAGCAGTTCTTC
CASSLIAGAYNEQFF
>TRBJ2-3|TRBV15|NA|TRBD1
TGTGCCACCACCCGGGACAGAGTAACCGCAGATACGCAGTATTTT
CATTRDRVTADTQYF
>TRBJ2-1|TRBV7-9|once|TRBD2
TGTGCCAGCAGCCCCCGGGGGGAGCACGGCAATGAGCAGTTCTTC
CASSPRGEHGNEQFF
>TRBJ1-2|TRBV9|NA|NA
TGTGCCAGCAGCGTAGCGGCTAACTATGGCTACACCTTC
CASSVAANYGYTF
>TRBJ2-3|TRBV5-1|NA|TRBD2
TGCGCCAGCAGCCCCGGACTAGCGGGAGGGGGAAATACGCAGTATTTT
CASSPGLAGGGNTQYF
>TRBJ1-6|TRBV4-3|NA|TRBD1
TGCGCCAGCAGCCAAGACGATGGGGGACAGGGTTATTCACCCCTCCACTTT
CASSQDDGGQGYSPLHF
>TRBJ2-1|TRBV7-9|NA|NA
TGTGCCAGCAGCACTCTTTGGCCCTTTGTCCTAGACCTTCGCAATGAGCAGTTCTTC
CASSTLWPFVLDLRNEQFF
>TRBJ1-5|TRBV2|few|NA
TGTGCCAGCAGTCGGTATAGCAATCAGCCCCAGCATTTT
CASSRYSNQPQHF
>TRBJ1-2|TRBV6-5|NA|TRBD1
TGTGCCAGCAGTACTCCGGGACAGGGGAACTATGGCTACACCTTC
CASSTPGQGNYGYTF
>TRBJ2-3|TRBV7-9|NA|NA
TGTGCCAGCAGCTTTATTAAGGGCGGGAGCACAGATACGCAGTATTTT
CASSFIKGGSTDTQYF
>TRBJ1-1|TRBV6-4|few|NA
TGTGCCAGCAGTGCCACAGTGAACACTGAAGCTTTCTTT
CASSATVNTEAFF
>TRBJ1-5|TRBV6-1|NA|NA
TGTGCCAGCAGCACTTCGGGGGGGCAACGGCAGCCCCAGCATTTT
CASSTSGGQRQPQHF
>TRBJ1-5|TRBV28|NA|TRBD1
TGTGCCAGCAGTCCGTCGACAGGGTCACAGCCCCAGCATTTT
CASSPSTGSQPQHF
>TRBJ2-7|TRBV4-3|NA|NA
TGCGCCAGCAGCCCCGGGACACGAACCGTCGAGCAGTACTTC
CASSPGTRTVEQYF
>TRBJ1-1|TRBV4-1|NA|TRBD1
TGCGCCAGCCCCCGGGACAGGGTGATAGTGCACACTGAAGCTTTCTTT
CASPRDRVIVHTEAFF
>TRBJ2-5|TRBV19|NA|NA
TGTGCCAGTAGTATACTGCGGGACAGAGAGACCCAGTACTTC
CASSILRDRETQYF
>TRBJ1-5|TRBV7-9|NA|TRBD1
TGTGCCAGCAGCTTAACCGGGACAGGTAGCTATCAGCCCCAGCATTTT
CASSLTGTGSYQPQHF
>TRBJ2-2|TRBV7-8|NA|TRBD1
TGTGCCAGCAGCGACATCGGACAGGGGAGCGCCGGGGAGCTGTTTTTT
CASSDIGQGSAGELFF
>TRBJ2-7|TRBV7-9|NA|TRBD1
TGTGCCAGCAGCAGGGGGGACAGGGCCTACGAGCAGTACTTC
CASSRGDRAYEQYF
>TRBJ2-1|TRBV18|NA|NA
TGTGCCAGCTCACCAACTCAACAGAAAAACAATGAGCAGTTCTTC
CASSPTQQKNNEQFF
>TRBJ2-1|TRBV2|few|NA
TGTGCCAGCGGGGCGGGATGGAATGAGCAGTTCTTC
CASGAGWNEQFF
>TRBJ2-5|TRBV6-5|NA|TRBD1
TGTGCCAGCAGTAGAGGGACAGGGGCTAGCGAGACCCAGTACTTC
CASSRGTGASETQYF
>TRBJ2-1|TRBV7-2|NA|TRBD2
TGTGCCAGCAGCTTAGACGGGAGGTACAATGAGCAGTTCTTC
CASSLDGRYNEQFF
>TRBJ2-3|TRBV7-2|NA|TRBD1
TGTGCCAGCAGCTCACAGGGGGCACTACAGGTAGATACGCAGTATTTT
CASSSQGALQVDTQYF
>TRBJ2-7|TRBV28|NA|TRBD1
TGTGCCAGCACCTCCGGTGGGACAGGGCACTACGAGCAGTACTTC
CASTSGGTGHYEQYF
>TRBJ1-5|TRBV11-2|NA|NA
TGTGCCAGCAGCCCCGGGACAACGTATAGCAATCAGCCCCAGCATTTT
CASSPGTTYSNQPQHF
>TRBJ1-2|TRBV10-3|NA|NA
TGTGCCATCGCGAGGCAGGGATCTAACTATGGCTACACCTTC
CAIARQGSNYGYTF
>TRBJ2-7|TRBV19|NA|TRBD1
TGTGCCAGTAGTAGCCGGGACAGGGTATACGAGCAGTACTTC
CASSSRDRVYEQYF
>TRBJ2-3|TRBV10-3|NA|NA
TGTGCCATCAGAGGGACACTGAGCACAGATACGCAGTATTTT
CAIRGTLSTDTQYF
>TRBJ2-1|TRBV13|NA|TRBD2
TGTGCCAGCAGCTTAAGGCTAGCGGGAGCGGGCAATGAGCAGTTCTTC
CASSLRLAGAGNEQFF
>TRBJ1-1|TRBV6-1|NA|NA
TGTGCCAGCAGTCTGAGGAACACTGAAGCTTTCTTT
CASSLRNTEAFF
>TRBJ2-2|TRBV7-2|NA|TRBD1
TGTGCCAGCAGCCTTAACAGGGGGAGGTTGGCCGGGGCCGGGGAGCTGTTTTTT
CASSLNRGRLAGAGELFF
>TRBJ2-7|TRBV2|NA|NA
TGTGCCAGCACTCAGGAGGTCGTTTCCTACGAGCAGTACTTC
CASTQEVVSYEQYF
>TRBJ2-7|TRBV10-1|NA|TRBD1
TGCGCCAGCAGATCGGACAGGGGGCTCGAGCAGTACTTC
CASRSDRGLEQYF
>TRBJ1-5|TRBV19|NA|NA
TGTGCCAGTAGTATTTCGGGGGTGAGCAATCAGCCCCAGCATTTT
CASSISGVSNQPQHF
>TRBJ2-3|TRBV5-1|few|TRBD2
TGCGCCAGCAGCGTGGGACTAGTTGACGCAGATACGCAGTATTTT
CASSVGLVDADTQYF
>TRBJ1-1|TRBV7-9|NA|NA
TGTGCCAGCAGCTTGAGGTTCACTGAAGCTTTCTTT
CASSLRFTEAFF
>TRBJ2-7|TRBV19|NA|NA
TGTGCCAGTAGTAAATCGCCCCCGGGGGAAACGAACGAGCAGTACTTC
CASSKSPPGETNEQYF
>TRBJ2-5|TRBV5-1|NA|NA
TGCGCCAGCAGCCAACTTGGGCAGGGCGGAGAGACCCAGTACTTC
CASSQLGQGGETQYF
>TRBJ1-3|TRBV27|NA|TRBD1
TGTGCCAGCAGTCCCAGGGACAGGGGTGGAAACACCATATATTTT
CASSPRDRGGNTIYF
>TRBJ2-1|TRBV18|few|TRBD2
TGTGCCAGCTCACGGAGCGGGGGGAATCGATACAATGAGCAGTTCTTC
CASSRSGGNRYNEQFF
>TRBJ2-7|TRBV25-1|once|NA
TGTGCCAGCAGGGCCCCGTCCGGGAACTACGAGCAGTACTTC
CASRAPSGNYEQYF
>TRBJ2-7|TRBV10-1|NA|NA
TGCGCCAGCAGTGAGCCAGAGGGGGGGCGGCAGGGGGAGCAGTACTTC
CASSEPEGGRQGEQYF
>TRBJ2-1|TRBV10-3|NA|TRBD2
TGTGCCATCAGTGGGCATAGCGGGAGAAGCTCCTACAATGAGCAGTTCTTC
CAISGHSGRSSYNEQFF
>TRBJ2-7|TRBV25-1|NA|NA
TGTGCCAGCAGTGAATACCCGCGCGAGCAGTACTTC
CASSEYPREQYF
>TRBJ2-2|TRBV11-1|NA|NA
TGTGCCAGCCGCCGGGAGACCGGGGAGCTGTTTTTT
CASRRETGELFF
>TRBJ2-1|TRBV7-3|NA|TRBD2
TGTGCCAGCAGGGGCGGGAGGCGAGACAATGAGCAGTTCTTC
CASRGGRRDNEQFF
>TRBJ2-7|TRBV7-8|NA|NA
TGTGCCAGCAGCTTAGCTTTGGACAGCGACTACGAGCAGTACTTC
CASSLALDSDYEQYF
>TRBJ2-1|TRBV12-5|NA|NA
TGTGCTAGTGGTTTGGTGGGGAGCTCCTACAATGAGCAGTTCTTC
CASGLVGSSYNEQFF
>TRBJ1-5|TRBV19|NA|TRBD1
TGTGCCAGTAGTATAATAGCAGGGGGTTCTCAGCCCCAGCATTTT
CASSIIAGGSQPQHF
>TRBJ2-7|TRBV10-2|NA|NA
TGCGCCAGCCGAGGGGGCTACGAGCAGTACTTC
CASRGGYEQYF
>TRBJ2-7|TRBV15|NA|TRBD1
TGTGCCACCAGCAGGGGACAGGGGGAAGGACACTACGAGCAGTACTTC
CATSRGQGEGHYEQYF
>TRBJ2-3|TRBV11-2|NA|NA
TGTGCCAGCAGCGTTCGATGGAGGGCCGAAGATACGCAGTATTTT
CASSVRWRAEDTQYF